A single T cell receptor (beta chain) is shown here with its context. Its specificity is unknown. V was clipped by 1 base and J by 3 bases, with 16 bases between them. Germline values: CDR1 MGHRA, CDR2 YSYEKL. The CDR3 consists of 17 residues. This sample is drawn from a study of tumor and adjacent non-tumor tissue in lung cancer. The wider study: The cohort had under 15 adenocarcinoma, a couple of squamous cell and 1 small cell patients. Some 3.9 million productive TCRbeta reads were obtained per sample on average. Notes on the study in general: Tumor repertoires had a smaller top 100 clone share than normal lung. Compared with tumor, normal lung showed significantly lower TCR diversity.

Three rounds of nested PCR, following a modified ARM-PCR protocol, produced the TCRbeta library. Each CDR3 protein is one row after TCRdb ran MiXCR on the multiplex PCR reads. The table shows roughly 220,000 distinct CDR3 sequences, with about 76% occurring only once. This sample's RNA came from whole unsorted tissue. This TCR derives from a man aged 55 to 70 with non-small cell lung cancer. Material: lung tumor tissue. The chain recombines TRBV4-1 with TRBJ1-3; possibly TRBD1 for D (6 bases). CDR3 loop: CASSQVPSEGGGNTIYF. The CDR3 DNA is TGCGCCAGCAGCCAAGTCCCCTCCGAGGGGGGTGGAAACACCATATATTTT.